This T cell receptor beta chain was sequenced in a study of T-cell memory formation after mild COVID-19. Points on this clonotype: What it binds is not known.

Trimming removed 0 bases at V and 4 bases at J, with 4 bases between. Germline assignment: CDR1 LNHNV and CDR2 YYDKDF (reference sequence). This CDR3 has 12 residues. Each CDR3 protein is one row after TCRdb ran MiXCR on the 5' RACE reads. The sample yields just over 350,000 distinct CDR3 sequences, about an eighth seen once. Study findings and constraints: Contracting CD4+ clones were located mainly in CM and EM, and CD8+ clones in EMRA. The study detected some responding clones in pre-infection memory, suggesting cross-reactive memory joined.

The sequencing sample was made of PBMCs or a T cell subset sorted from them (not recorded which). The receptor was isolated from a young man who had mild COVID-19 (a few samples of this study predate the infection). Cell type and time point are not known. V is TRBV15 and J is TRBJ2-7, with D unclear. Here the CDR3 DNA reads TGTGCCACCAGCAGAGATAATTACGAGCAGTACTTC. This sequence encodes CATSRDNYEQYF.